Listed here are 26 T cell receptor beta chains from one sample, sequenced in a study of blood T cell repertoires in COVID-19. TCRdb's copy holds only in-frame clones and misses some; the assay was immunoSEQ multiplex PCR. The repertoire consists of some 73,000 clones, with approximately 83% occurring once and the leading ten covering over 25%. Source material: peripheral blood. The receptors derive from a human donor in a cohort sampled during active COVID-19.

V is TRBV6-1 and J is TRBJ2-5; 8 nucleotides line up with TRBD2. V lost 1 base to trimming and J lost 4 bases; unmatched junction nucleotides: 5. The CDR3 is 15 amino acids. Germline CDR1 is MNHNS and CDR2 is SASEGT. Here the CDR3 reads CASSEGLAGPETQYF. CDR3 DNA sequence: TGTGCCAGCAGTGAAGGGTTAGCGGGGCCAGAGACCCAGTACTTC.

About this clone: Different DNA sequences within this sample yield the same CDR3. V usage is TRBV5-8 and J usage is TRBJ1-5; no clear D. Trimming took 0 bases from V and 2 from J, leaving 6 bases between them. The CDR3 covers 14 residues. Germline assignment: CDR1 SGHTS and CDR2 YDEGEE. The CDR3 DNA follows: TGTGCCAGCAGCTTGGGTAGTGGCAATCAGCCCCAGCATTTT. This translates into CASSLGSGNQPQHF. Together with reference TRBV5-8 and TRBJ1-5, the CDR3 gives the full variable domain: EAGVTQSPTHLIKTRGQQATLRCSPISGHTSVYWYQQALGLGLQFLLWYDEGEERNRGNFPPRFSGRQFPNYSSELNVNALELEDSALYLCASSLGSGNQPQHFGDGTRLSIL.

The genes are TRBV4-3 and TRBJ2-1; TRBD2 agrees at 10 bases. Trimming took 4 bases from V and 3 from J; bases not matched to a gene: 15. Germline V lookup: CDR1 LGHNA, CDR2 YSLEER. The CDR3 is made up of 19 amino acids. The CDR3 sequence is CASSPLASGGRGNYNEQFF. DNA for the CDR3: TGCGCCAGCAGCCCCTTGGCTAGCGGGGGCCGAGGAAACTACAATGAGCAGTTCTTC.

The chain is built from TRBV7-9 and TRBJ2-7; TRBD2 agrees at 7 bases. With V trimmed by 5 bases and J by 2 bases, 15 bases remained unmatched. This CDR3 spans 17 amino acids. The germline CDR1 and CDR2 sequences are SEHNR and FQNEAQ (reference sequence). In nucleotides, the CDR3 is TGTGCCAGCAGCGATAATGCCGGGAGGATGAGTCCCTACGAGCAGTACTTC. It yields the protein CASSDNAGRMSPYEQYF.

The rearrangement uses TRBV10-2 and TRBJ2-3; no firm D call. Germline values: CDR1 WSHSY, CDR2 SAAADI. The V end was cut by 6 bases, the J end by 8 bases, with 9 bases between. The length of the CDR3 is 11 residues. The CDR3 DNA is TGCGCCAGCAGGGGCCCGAGTACGCAGTATTTT. Translating gives CASRGPSTQYF.

The chain couples TRBV7-2 to TRBJ1-2; TRBD1 might be the D (5 bases). V was cut by 4 bases and J by 0 bases, with 15 bases left in between. Germline V gene data show CDR1 as SGHTA and CDR2 as FQGNSA. There are 16 residues in the CDR3. As DNA, the CDR3 is TGTGCCAGCAGCTCCGGGGGGACGGCAGCTAACTATGGCTACACCTTC. It encodes CASSSGGTAANYGYTF.

The V and J genes are TRBV7-2 and TRBJ2-1, with 8 bases aligning to TRBD1. Germline CDR1 and CDR2: SGHTA and FQGNSA. V gave up 2 bases and J gave up 7 bases; unmatched junction bases: 10. The CDR3 has 16 amino acids. The CDR3 here is CASSLTRVTGGNEQFF. CDR3 sequence (DNA): TGTGCCAGCAGCTTAACCCGGGTTACAGGGGGGAATGAGCAGTTCTTC.

V usage is TRBV5-1 and J usage is TRBJ2-7, with TRBD2 matching 7 bases. The CDR3 totals 17 residues. With V trimmed by 6 bases and J by 0 bases, 15 bases remained unmatched. CDR1 is SGHRS and CDR2 is YFSETQ in the germline V gene. CDR3 in amino acids: CASTRGAGAGVSYEQYF. The DNA for the CDR3 is TGCGCCAGCACCCGAGGAGCGGGTGCGGGGGTCTCCTACGAGCAGTACTTC.

This sequence joins TRBV6-5 and TRBJ1-2; no firm D call. The germline V gene encodes CDR1 MNHEY and CDR2 SVGAGI. This CDR3 is built from 15 residues. V was pared by 0 bases and J by 3 bases, with 11 bases between. The CDR3 reads CASSYSSGTHYGYTF. In nucleotides, the CDR3 is TGTGCCAGCAGTTACTCCTCGGGTACCCACTATGGCTACACCTTC.

The rearrangement joins TRBV29-1 to TRBJ1-2; 7 bases fit TRBD1. This CDR3 has 13 amino acids. Germline values: CDR1 SQVTM, CDR2 ANQGSEA. After removal of 4 bases from V and 0 bases from J, the junction contained 2 bases not matched to a gene. This chain's CDR3 is CSVVDRANYGYTF. The CDR3 bases are TGCAGCGTTGTTGACAGGGCTAACTATGGCTACACCTTC.

This chain uses TRBV5-1 with TRBJ2-5; TRBD1 matches 10 bases. Germline V gene data show CDR1 as SGHRS and CDR2 as YFSETQ. V lost 2 bases and J lost 1; bases outside the gene matches: 5. This CDR3 contains 16 residues. The CDR3 DNA follows: TGCGCCAGCAGCTTAGGACAGGGGGTATTCCAAGAGACCCAGTACTTC. Translating it yields CASSLGQGVFQETQYF.

The chain recombines TRBV18 with TRBJ2-7; D remains unclear. The germline V gene has CDR1 KGHSH and CDR2 LQKENI. Trimming shortened V by 5 bases and J by 2 bases, and 13 bases separated the two germline ends. The CDR3 has 14 amino acids. The CDR3 protein is CASSGPGSPYEQYF. The CDR3 nucleotides read TGTGCCAGCTCAGGGCCAGGTTCTCCCTACGAGCAGTACTTC. Full variable domain (remainder filled in from reference TRBV18 and TRBJ2-7): NAGVMQNPRHLVRRRGQEARLRCSPMKGHSHVYWYRQLPEEGLKFMVYLQKENIIDESGMPKERFSAEFPKEGPSILRIQQVVRGDSAAYFCASSGPGSPYEQYFGPGTRLTVT.

This chain connects TRBV2 to TRBJ1-2, with TRBD1 matching over 9 bases. The V gene's germline CDR1 is SNHLY and CDR2 FYNNEI. The V gene end was trimmed by 6 bases and the J gene end by 8 bases; junction bases not matched to a gene: 19. This CDR3 is 17 amino acids long. CDR3 bases: TGTGCCAGCAGCCTTTGGCGCACGACGGGACAGGGTTGGGGCTACACCTTC. It translates to CASSLWRTTGQGWGYTF. The variable domain in full, with the rest retrieved from reference TRBV2 and TRBJ1-2, is EPEVTQTPSHQVTQMGQEVILRCVPISNHLYFYWYRQILGQKVEFLVSFYNNEISEKSEIFDDQFSVERPDGSNFTLKIRSTKLEDSAMYFCASSLWRTTGQGWGYTFGSGTRLTVV.

This clone was seen once. V and J are TRBV5-1 and TRBJ2-2; D is ambiguous. Germline V lookup: CDR1 SGHRS, CDR2 YFSETQ. V was shortened by 9 bases and J by 2 bases, with 17 bases between the two germline ends. The CDR3 sequence is 15 residues long. Written as DNA, the CDR3 is TGCGCCATTAAACGGAACAGAAGCAACACCGGGGAGCTGTTTTTT. Translated, it gives CAIKRNRSNTGELFF.

The CDR3 DNA reads TGTGCCAGTAGTATAGCCGGGACTAGCGGGGGGGCGGTCAATGAGCAGTTCTTC. It is translated as CASSIAGTSGGAVNEQFF. This sequence joins TRBV19 and TRBJ2-1; TRBD2 agrees at 16 bases. This CDR3 has 18 residues. The J segment lost 6 bases and the V segment lost 1 base, leaving 6 bases of the junction unmatched. Germline values: CDR1 LNHDA, CDR2 SQIVND (reference sequence).

CDR3 sequence reads: CASSQGGQGNNQPQHF. In DNA form, the CDR3 reads TGTGCCAGCAGCCAGGGGGGACAGGGGAACAATCAGCCCCAGCATTTT. The chain has TRBV4-2 and TRBJ1-5; 10 nucleotides agree with TRBD1. V lost 3 bases, J lost 3 bases, and 5 bases stayed unmatched. Looked up from germline, CDR1 is LGHNA and CDR2 is YNFKEQ. The CDR3 totals 16 residues.

V gene TRBV7-8 combines with J gene TRBJ2-3, with 13 bases aligning to TRBD2. The CDR3 is 16 residues long. Germline V gene sequence: CDR1 SGHVS, CDR2 FQNEAQ. V gave up 1 base and J gave up 5 bases; unmatched junction bases: 3. The CDR3 reads CASSLDTSGGVDTQYF. The CDR3 bases are TGTGCCAGCAGCTTAGATACTAGCGGGGGGGTAGATACGCAGTATTTT.

The chain employs TRBV2 and TRBJ1-6; 11 bases fit TRBD1. J gave up 0 bases and V 6 bases, and 4 bases lay outside the gene matches. Germline V gene lookup returns CDR1 SNHLY and CDR2 FYNNEI. The CDR3 is made up of 17 amino acids. In DNA, the CDR3 is TGTGCCAGCAGGAAGGGACAGGGGGGCTCCTATAATTCACCCCTCCACTTT. Amino acid sequence: CASRKGQGGSYNSPLHF.

The chain is built from TRBV6-5 and TRBJ2-6, with 7 bases that match TRBD2. The CDR3 covers 11 residues. Germline CDR1 reads MNHEY; CDR2 reads SVGAGI. Trimming at V came to 7 bases and at J to 16 bases, leaving 7 bases not matched to a gene. The CDR3 loop is CASTGAGFLTF. CDR3 nucleotide sequence: TGTGCCAGCACGGGAGCGGGGTTTCTGACTTTC.

This clone turned up a few times. This sequence joins TRBV10-3 and TRBJ1-1; 8 bases map to TRBD1. With V trimmed by 10 bases and J by 1 base, 5 bases remained unmatched. CDR3 size: 13 residues. Germline V lookup: CDR1 ENHRY, CDR2 SYGVKD. The CDR3 region is CATYRGGNTEAFF. Written as DNA, the CDR3 is TGTGCCACATACAGGGGGGGGAACACTGAAGCTTTCTTT.

This clone was observed a few times. The chain joins TRBV6-2 or TRBV6-3 to TRBJ2-7, with TRBD2 matching 7 bases. CDR1 is MNHEY and CDR2 is SVGEGT in the germline V gene. J gave up 2 bases and V 2 bases, and 3 bases lay outside the gene matches. CDR3 length: 14 amino acids. CDR3 sequence reads: CASSYVAGAYEQYF. CDR3 nucleotide sequence: TGTGCCAGCAGTTACGTCGCGGGGGCCTACGAGCAGTACTTC.

V and J are TRBV6-5 and TRBJ2-3; D is possibly TRBD2 (5 bases). Germline lookup yields CDR1 MNHEY and CDR2 SVGAGI. The CDR3 contains 15 residues. V lost 6 bases, J lost 0 bases, and 13 bases lay in between. The CDR3 DNA reads as TGTGCCAGCAGGGCCGGGGTTACTAGCACAGATACGCAGTATTTT. Translation: CASRAGVTSTDTQYF.

The chain uses TRBV19 and TRBJ1-4, with 7 bases that match TRBD1. Germline-derived CDR1 and CDR2 are LNHDA and SQIVND (reference sequence). The V and J ends lost 6 bases and 8 bases, in that order; junction bases with no gene match: 6. CDR3 length equals 13 residues. The CDR3 DNA reads as TGTGCCAGTAGCTGGTCAGGGGGAGAAAAACTGTTTTTT. Residues: CASSWSGGEKLFF. Full variable domain (rest looked up from reference TRBV19 and TRBJ1-4): DGGITQSPKYLFRKEGQNVTLSCEQNLNHDAMYWYRQDPGQGLRLIYYSQIVNDFQKGDIAEGYSVSREKKESFPLTVTSAQKNPTAFYLCASSWSGGEKLFFGSGTQLSVL.

V usage is TRBV5-6 and J usage is TRBJ2-3, with 8 bases matching TRBD1. Germline trimming cut 2 bases from V and 6 bases from J; bases unmatched to any gene: 8. The germline V gene has CDR1 SGHDT and CDR2 YYEEEE. CDR3 size: 15 residues. CDR3 DNA: TGTGCCAGCAGCTTAGGACAGGGAGGCGTCGATACGCAGTATTTT. This encodes CASSLGQGGVDTQYF.

The V and J genes are TRBV9 and TRBJ2-3; D is ambiguous. The germline V and J ends were trimmed by 4 bases and 0 bases, with 3 bases remaining between them. The germline V gene encodes CDR1 SGDLS and CDR2 YYNGEE. The CDR3 loop spans 12 amino acids. The CDR3 protein is CASSLSTDTQYF. CDR3 in DNA: TGTGCCAGCAGCCTTAGCACAGATACGCAGTATTTT.

This clone was observed once. The chain combines TRBV27 with TRBJ2-5, with D tentatively TRBD1 (6 bases). CDR3 length: 15 residues. The germline V gene has CDR1 MNHEY and CDR2 SMNVEV (reference sequence). V was trimmed by 8 bases and J by 5 bases, leaving 21 bases between them. The CDR3 DNA is TGTGCCAGCGCACGTGGGTTACAGGGCGGGGAGACCCAGTACTTC. It encodes CASARGLQGGETQYF.